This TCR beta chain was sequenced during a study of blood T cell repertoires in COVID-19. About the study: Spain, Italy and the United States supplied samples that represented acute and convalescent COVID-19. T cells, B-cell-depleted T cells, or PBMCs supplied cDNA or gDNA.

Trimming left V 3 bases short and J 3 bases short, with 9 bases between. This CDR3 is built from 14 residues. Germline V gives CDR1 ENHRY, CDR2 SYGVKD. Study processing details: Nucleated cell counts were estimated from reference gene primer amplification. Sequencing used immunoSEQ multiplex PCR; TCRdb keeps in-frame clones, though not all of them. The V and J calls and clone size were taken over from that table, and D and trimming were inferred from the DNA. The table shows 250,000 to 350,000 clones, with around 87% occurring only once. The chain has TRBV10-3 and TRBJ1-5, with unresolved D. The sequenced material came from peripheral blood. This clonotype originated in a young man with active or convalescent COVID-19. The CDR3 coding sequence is TGTGCCATCAGTGAACGGCAGGCCAATCAGCCCCAGCATTTT. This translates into CAISERQANQPQHF.